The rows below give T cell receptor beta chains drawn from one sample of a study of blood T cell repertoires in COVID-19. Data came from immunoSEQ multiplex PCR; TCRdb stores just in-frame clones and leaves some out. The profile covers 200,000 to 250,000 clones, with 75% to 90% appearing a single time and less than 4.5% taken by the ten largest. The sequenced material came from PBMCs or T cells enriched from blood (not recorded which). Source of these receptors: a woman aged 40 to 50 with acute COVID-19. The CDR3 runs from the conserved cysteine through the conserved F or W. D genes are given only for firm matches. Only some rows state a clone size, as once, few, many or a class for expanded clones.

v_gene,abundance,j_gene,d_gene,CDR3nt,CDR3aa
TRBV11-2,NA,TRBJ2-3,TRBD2,TGTGCCAGCAGCTTAGGTCCCCCGGGACTACGCACAGATACGCAGTATTTT,CASSLGPPGLRTDTQYF
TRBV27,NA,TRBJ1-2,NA,TGTGCCAGCAGTTCTCCGGGGGACTATGGCTACACCTTC,CASSSPGDYGYTF
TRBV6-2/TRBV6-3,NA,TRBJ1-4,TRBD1,TGTGCCAGCAGACCTCCCGACAGGGGGGCTAATGAAAAACTGTTTTTT,CASRPPDRGANEKLFF
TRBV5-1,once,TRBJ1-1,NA,TGCGCCAGCAGCTTGGGGACAGAGAACACTGAAGCTTTCTTT,CASSLGTENTEAFF
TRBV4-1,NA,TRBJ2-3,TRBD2,TGCGCCAGCAGCCCTGGACTAGCGGGGGGGTACACAGATACGCAGTATTTT,CASSPGLAGGYTDTQYF
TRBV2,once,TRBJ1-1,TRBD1,TGTGCCGGGGGGGACAGGCGCATGAACACTGAAGCTTTCTTT,CAGGDRRMNTEAFF
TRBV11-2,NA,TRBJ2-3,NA,TGTGCCAGCAGCTTACGCCAGGCAGATACGCAGTATTTT,CASSLRQADTQYF
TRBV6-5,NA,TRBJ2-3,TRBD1,TGTGCCAGCAGTTCGCCGGGACAGGGCACAGATACGCAGTATTTT,CASSSPGQGTDTQYF
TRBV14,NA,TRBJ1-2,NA,TGTGCCAGCAGCCCTGCCCGGGGAGGCGGCTACACCTTC,CASSPARGGGYTF
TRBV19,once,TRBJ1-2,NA,TGTGCCAGTAGTTTCCCTGGGAGCCGTCCCAATGGCTACACCTTC,CASSFPGSRPNGYTF
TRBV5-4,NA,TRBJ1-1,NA,TGTGCCAGCAGTTACCAAAGGGGGAACACTGAAGCTTTCTTT,CASSYQRGNTEAFF
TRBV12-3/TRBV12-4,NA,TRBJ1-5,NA,TGTGCCAGCAGTTTCCATAGCAATCAGCCCCAGCATTTT,CASSFHSNQPQHF
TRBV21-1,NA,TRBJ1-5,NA,TGTGCCAGCAGCAAAATAAAAGCAGGGGGGAAGAGCAATCAGCCCCAGCATTTT,CASSKIKAGGKSNQPQHF
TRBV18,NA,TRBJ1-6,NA,TGTGCCAGCTCGGGGACCTCGGAGGGCAATTCACCCCTCCACTTT,CASSGTSEGNSPLHF
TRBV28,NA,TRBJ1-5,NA,TGTGCCAGCACCAAGGGGGGAGGGGACAATCAGCCCCAGCATTTT,CASTKGGGDNQPQHF
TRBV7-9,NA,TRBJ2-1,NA,TGTGCCAGCAGGGGGGGATACAATGAGCAGTTCTTC,CASRGGYNEQFF
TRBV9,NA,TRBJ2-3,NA,TGTGCCAGCAGCGTATGGGATAGGGCGGGGGATACGCAGTATTTT,CASSVWDRAGDTQYF
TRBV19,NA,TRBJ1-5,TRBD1,TGTGCCAGTAGTCAGGACAGGGGCCACGTAAACAATCAGCCCCAGCATTTT,CASSQDRGHVNNQPQHF
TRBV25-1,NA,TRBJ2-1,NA,TGTGCCAGCAGTGACCTACTCCAATCCTACAATGAGCAGTTCTTC,CASSDLLQSYNEQFF
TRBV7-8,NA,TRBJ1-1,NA,TGTGCCAGCAGCTTATCTGGGGGCGCGTCGGGTTTCCAGGGAGCTTTCTTT,CASSLSGGASGFQGAFF
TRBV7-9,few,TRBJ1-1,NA,TGTGCCAGCAGCTTAAGCGGGGGTCCGATTACTGAAGCTTTCTTT,CASSLSGGPITEAFF
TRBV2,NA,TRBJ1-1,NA,TGTGCACGAAGACAGATAAACACTGAAGCTTTCTTT,CARRQINTEAFF
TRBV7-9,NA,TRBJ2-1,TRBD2,TGTGCCAGCAGCTTAGGGACTAGCGGGGACCTTGCGCAGTTCTTC,CASSLGTSGDLAQFF
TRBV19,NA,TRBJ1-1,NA,TGTGCCAGTAGTATCCCAACTACGAGGGAAGCTTTCTTT,CASSIPTTREAFF